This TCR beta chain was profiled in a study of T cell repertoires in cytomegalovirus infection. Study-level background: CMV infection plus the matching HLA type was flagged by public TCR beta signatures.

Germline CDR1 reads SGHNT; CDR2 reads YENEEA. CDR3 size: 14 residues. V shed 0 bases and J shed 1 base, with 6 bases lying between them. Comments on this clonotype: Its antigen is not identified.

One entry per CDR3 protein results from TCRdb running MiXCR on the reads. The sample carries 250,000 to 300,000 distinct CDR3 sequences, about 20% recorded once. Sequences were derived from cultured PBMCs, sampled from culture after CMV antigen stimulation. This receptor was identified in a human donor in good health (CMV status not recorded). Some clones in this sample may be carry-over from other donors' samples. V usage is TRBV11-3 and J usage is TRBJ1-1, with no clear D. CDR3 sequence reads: CASSLDGKNTEAFF. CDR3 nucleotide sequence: TGTGCCAGCAGCTTAGACGGTAAGAACACTGAAGCTTTCTTT.